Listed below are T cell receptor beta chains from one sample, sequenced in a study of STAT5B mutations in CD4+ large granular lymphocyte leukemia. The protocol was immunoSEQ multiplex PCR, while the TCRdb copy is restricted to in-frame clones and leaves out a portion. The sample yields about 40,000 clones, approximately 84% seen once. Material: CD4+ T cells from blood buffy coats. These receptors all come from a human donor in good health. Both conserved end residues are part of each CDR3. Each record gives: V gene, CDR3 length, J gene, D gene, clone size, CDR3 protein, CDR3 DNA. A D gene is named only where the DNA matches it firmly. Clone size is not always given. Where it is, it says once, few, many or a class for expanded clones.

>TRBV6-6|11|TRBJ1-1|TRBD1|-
CASSDRAGAFF
TGTGCCAGCAGTGACAGGGCCGGAGCTTTCTTT
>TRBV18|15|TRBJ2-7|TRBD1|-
CASSVGTGDSYEQYF
TGTGCCAGCTCAGTTGGGACAGGGGACTCCTACGAGCAGTACTTC
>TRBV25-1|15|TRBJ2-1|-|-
CASSEFLGSYNEQFF
TGTGCCAGCAGTGAATTCTTAGGCTCCTACAATGAGCAGTTCTTC
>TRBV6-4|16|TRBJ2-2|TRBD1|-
CASSEFGTGNTGELFF
TGTGCCAGCAGTGAATTCGGGACAGGGAACACCGGGGAGCTGTTTTTT
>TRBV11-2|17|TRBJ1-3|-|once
CASSSGQTLYSGNTIYF
TGTGCCAGCAGCTCAGGACAAACTCTGTACTCTGGAAACACCATATATTTT
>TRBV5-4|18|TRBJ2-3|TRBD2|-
CASSLDGLDYFGTDTQYF
TGTGCCAGCAGCTTGGACGGACTAGACTATTTTGGCACAGATACGCAGTATTTT
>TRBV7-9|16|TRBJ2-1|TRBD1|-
CASSFGQGVMVNEQFF
TGTGCCAGCAGCTTCGGACAGGGGGTGATGGTGAATGAGCAGTTCTTC
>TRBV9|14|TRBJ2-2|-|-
CASSVGVNTGELFF
TGTGCCAGCAGCGTAGGGGTAAACACCGGGGAGCTGTTTTTT
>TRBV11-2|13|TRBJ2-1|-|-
CASSLDLNNEQFF
TGTGCCAGCAGCTTAGACCTCAACAATGAGCAGTTCTTC
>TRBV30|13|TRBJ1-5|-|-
CAWSLSANQPQHF
TGTGCCTGGAGTCTCAGTGCAAATCAGCCCCAGCATTTT
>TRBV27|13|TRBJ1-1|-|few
CASSRTMNTEAFF
TGTGCCAGCAGTCGTACCATGAACACTGAAGCTTTCTTT
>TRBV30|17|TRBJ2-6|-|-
CAWSVRPGRSGANVLTF
TGTGCCTGGAGTGTACGACCAGGCCGCTCTGGGGCCAACGTCCTGACTTTC
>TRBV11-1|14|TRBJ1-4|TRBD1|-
CASSVTGGIEKLFF
TGTGCCAGCTCGGTGACAGGGGGCATTGAAAAACTGTTTTTT
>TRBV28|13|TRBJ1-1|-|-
CASSLLRVTEAFF
TGTGCCAGCAGTTTACTCAGGGTTACTGAAGCTTTCTTT
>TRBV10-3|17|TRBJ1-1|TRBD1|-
CAISESTWGQGRPKAFF
TGTGCCATCAGTGAGTCGACGTGGGGACAGGGCCGACCAAAAGCTTTCTTT
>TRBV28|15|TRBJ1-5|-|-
CASSGTPGGNQPQHF
TGTGCCAGCAGTGGGACACCAGGAGGCAATCAGCCCCAGCATTTT
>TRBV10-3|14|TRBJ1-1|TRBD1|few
CAIRDRSMNTEAFF
TGTGCCATCAGGGACAGGAGTATGAACACTGAAGCTTTCTTT
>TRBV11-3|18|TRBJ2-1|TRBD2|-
CASSLDPRTSGPYNEQFF
TGTGCCAGCAGCTTAGATCCCCGGACTAGCGGACCGTACAATGAGCAGTTCTTC
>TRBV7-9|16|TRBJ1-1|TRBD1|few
CASSLGEGQLNTEAFF
TGTGCCAGCAGCTTAGGGGAGGGACAGCTGAACACTGAAGCTTTCTTT
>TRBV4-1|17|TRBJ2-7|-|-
CASSQDEAPGTFYEQYF
TGCGCCAGCAGCCAAGATGAAGCACCCGGAACCTTCTACGAGCAGTACTTC
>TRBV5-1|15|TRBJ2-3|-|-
CASSLRGEFTDTQYF
TGCGCCAGCAGCCTGAGAGGGGAGTTCACAGATACGCAGTATTTT
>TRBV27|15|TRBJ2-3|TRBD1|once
CASRYRDRGLGTQYF
TGTGCCAGCAGATACCGGGACAGGGGGTTAGGTACGCAGTATTTT
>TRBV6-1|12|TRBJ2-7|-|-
CASRRESQEQYF
TGTGCCAGCAGACGGGAATCCCAGGAGCAGTACTTC
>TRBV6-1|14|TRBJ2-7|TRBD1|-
CASSEQGQSYEQYF
TGTGCCAGCAGTGAACAGGGACAGAGCTACGAGCAGTACTTC
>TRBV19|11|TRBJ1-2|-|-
CASRQQHGYTF
TGTGCCAGCAGACAGCAGCATGGCTACACCTTC
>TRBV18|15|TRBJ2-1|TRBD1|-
CASSPMRQGWGEQFF
TGTGCCAGCTCACCGATGAGACAGGGATGGGGTGAGCAGTTCTTC
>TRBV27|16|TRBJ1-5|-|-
CASSLVGAGANQPQHF
TGTGCCAGCAGTTTAGTCGGGGCAGGCGCAAATCAGCCCCAGCATTTT
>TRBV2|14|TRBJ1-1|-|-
CASSEGTENTEAFF
TGTGCCAGCAGTGAGGGGACGGAGAACACTGAAGCTTTCTTT
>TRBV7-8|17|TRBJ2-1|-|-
CASSLVGGAASYNEQFF
TGTGCCAGCAGCCTCGTGGGCGGGGCCGCCTCCTACAATGAGCAGTTCTTC
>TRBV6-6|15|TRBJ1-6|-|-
CASSYSGGRNSPLHF
TGTGCCAGCAGTTACTCAGGGGGGCGAAATTCACCCCTCCACTTT
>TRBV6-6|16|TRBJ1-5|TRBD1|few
CASSYETGGANQPQHF
TGTGCCAGCAGTTATGAGACAGGGGGCGCGAATCAGCCCCAGCATTTT
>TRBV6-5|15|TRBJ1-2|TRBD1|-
CASSYSAGTGYGYTF
TGTGCCAGCAGTTACTCGGCAGGGACAGGCTATGGCTACACCTTC
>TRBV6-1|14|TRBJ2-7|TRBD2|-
CASSPPSGISEQYF
TGTGCCAGCAGTCCCCCTAGCGGGATCTCCGAGCAGTACTTC
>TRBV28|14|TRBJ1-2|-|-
CASSLGGSGYGYTF
TGTGCCAGCAGTTTAGGGGGAAGTGGCTATGGCTACACCTTC
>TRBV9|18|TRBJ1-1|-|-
CASSVGPPTPGSNTEAFF
TGTGCCAGCAGCGTAGGACCACCCACCCCGGGGAGCAACACTGAAGCTTTCTTT
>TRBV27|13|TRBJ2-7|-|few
CASSLSVTGGEYF
TGTGCCAGCAGTTTATCCGTCACCGGCGGAGAGTACTTC
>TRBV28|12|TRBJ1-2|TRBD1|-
CASSLQGYGYTF
TGTGCCAGCAGCTTACAGGGGTATGGCTACACCTTC
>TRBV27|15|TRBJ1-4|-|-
CASSLEGSSHEKLFF
TGTGCCAGCAGTTTAGAAGGGAGTTCACATGAAAAACTGTTTTTT
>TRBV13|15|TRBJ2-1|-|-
CASSPMWSSYNEQFF
TGTGCCAGCAGCCCCATGTGGAGCTCCTACAATGAGCAGTTCTTC
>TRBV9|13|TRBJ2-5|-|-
CASSVGITQTQYF
TGTGCCAGCAGCGTAGGGATAACCCAGACCCAGTACTTC
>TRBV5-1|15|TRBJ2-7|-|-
CASSPQTGFGYEQYF
TGCGCCAGCAGCCCCCAAACGGGATTTGGCTACGAGCAGTACTTC
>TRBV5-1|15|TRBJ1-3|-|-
CASSLGQSSGNTIYF
TGCGCCAGCAGCTTGGGACAGAGCTCTGGAAACACCATATATTTT
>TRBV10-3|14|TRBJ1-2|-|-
CAISDEQYGYGYTF
TGTGCCATCAGTGATGAACAATACGGCTATGGCTACACCTTC
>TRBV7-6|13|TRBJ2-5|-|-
CASSLRVRETQYF
TGTGCCAGCAGCTTAAGGGTGAGGGAGACCCAGTACTTC
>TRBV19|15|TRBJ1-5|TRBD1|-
CASSTRDRGNQPQHF
TGTGCCAGTAGTACGCGGGACAGGGGCAATCAGCCCCAGCATTTT
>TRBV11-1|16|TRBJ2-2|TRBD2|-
CASSSRRTSYTGELFF
TGTGCCAGCAGCTCCCGGAGGACTAGCTACACCGGGGAGCTGTTTTTT
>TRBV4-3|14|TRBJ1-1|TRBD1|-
CASSQDRGGTEAFF
TGCGCCAGCAGCCAGGACAGGGGGGGGACTGAAGCTTTCTTT
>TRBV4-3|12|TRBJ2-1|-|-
CASSIYGGEQFF
TGCGCCAGCAGCATTTATGGGGGTGAGCAGTTCTTC
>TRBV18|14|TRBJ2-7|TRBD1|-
CASSPQGESYEQYF
TGTGCCAGCTCACCGCAGGGGGAGTCCTACGAGCAGTACTTC
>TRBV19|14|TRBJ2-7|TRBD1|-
CASSTGQEAYEQYF
TGTGCCAGTAGTACAGGACAGGAAGCATACGAGCAGTACTTC
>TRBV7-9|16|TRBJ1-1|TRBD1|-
CASSSPPGTENTEAFF
TGTGCCAGCAGCTCCCCCCCCGGGACAGAGAACACTGAAGCTTTCTTT
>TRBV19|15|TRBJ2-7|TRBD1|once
CASSIGTGPSYEQYF
TGTGCCAGTAGTATCGGGACAGGGCCGTCCTACGAGCAGTACTTC
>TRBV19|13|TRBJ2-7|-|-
CASSSDGTYEQYF
TGTGCCAGTAGTAGCGACGGAACCTACGAGCAGTACTTC
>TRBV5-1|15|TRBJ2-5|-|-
CASSLSLTGGETQYF
TGCGCCAGCAGCTTGAGTCTTACAGGTGGGGAGACCCAGTACTTC